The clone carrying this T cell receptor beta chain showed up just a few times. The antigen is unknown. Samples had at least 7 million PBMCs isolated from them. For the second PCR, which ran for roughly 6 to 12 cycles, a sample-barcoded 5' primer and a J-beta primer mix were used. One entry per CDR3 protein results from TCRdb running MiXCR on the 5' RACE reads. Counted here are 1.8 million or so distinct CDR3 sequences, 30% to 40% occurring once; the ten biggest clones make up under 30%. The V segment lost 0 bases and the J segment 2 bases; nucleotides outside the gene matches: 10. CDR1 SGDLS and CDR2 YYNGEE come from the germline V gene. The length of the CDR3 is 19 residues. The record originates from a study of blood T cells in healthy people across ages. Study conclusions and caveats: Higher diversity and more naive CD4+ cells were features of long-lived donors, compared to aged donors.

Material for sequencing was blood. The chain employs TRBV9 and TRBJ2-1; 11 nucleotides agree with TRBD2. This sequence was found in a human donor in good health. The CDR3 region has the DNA TGTGCCAGCAGCGTAGTTGGTAGCGGGGGGGCAGGGCCCTACAATGAGCAGTTCTTC. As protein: CASSVVGSGGAGPYNEQFF.